Each of the 20 T cell receptor beta chains below was sequenced from the same sample in a study of blood T cell repertoires in COVID-19. Libraries were prepared by immunoSEQ multiplex PCR; TCRdb keeps only in-frame clonotypes and omits some of them. The sample lists fewer than 400,000 clones; about nine tenths were seen once. Source material: PBMCs or T cells enriched from blood (not recorded which). These receptors all come from a woman in her twenties or thirties who had recovered from COVID-19.

The chain combines TRBV19 with TRBJ2-2, with D uncertain. V was pared by 4 bases and J by 2 bases, with 5 bases between. CDR1 is LNHDA and CDR2 is SQIVND in the germline V gene (reference sequence). The CDR3 spans 13 residues. The CDR3 sequence is CASSTHNTGELFF. In DNA form, the CDR3 reads TGTGCCAGTAGTACCCATAACACCGGGGAGCTGTTTTTT.

The rearrangement joins TRBV11-1 to TRBJ2-7; weak D call: TRBD2 (6 bases). The CDR3 consists of 15 residues. CDR1 and CDR2 (germline): SGHAT, FQDESV (reference sequence). V was cut by 1 base and J by 7 bases, with 17 bases left in between. This chain's CDR3 is CASSLVGLTLQEQYF. The CDR3 DNA follows: TGTGCCAGCAGCTTAGTAGGACTAACCCTTCAGGAGCAGTACTTC.

The count of this clone is one. The chain employs TRBV6-6 and TRBJ2-1; 8 bases align to TRBD1. This CDR3 comprises 18 residues. CDR1 is MNHNY and CDR2 is SVGAGI in the germline V gene (reference sequence). The V segment lost 5 bases and the J segment 7 bases; nucleotides outside the gene matches: 19. The CDR3 sequence: CASSRTIRGLDSPNEQFF. The CDR3 bases are TGTGCCAGCAGTCGCACTATCAGGGGGCTGGATTCCCCTAATGAGCAGTTCTTC.

The rearrangement joins TRBV7-9 to TRBJ1-2; D uncertain. V lost 8 bases and J lost 6, with 19 bases in between. Germline V lookup: CDR1 SEHNR, CDR2 FQNEAQ (reference sequence). This CDR3 comprises 14 residues. The chain's CDR3 is CASEPRPTEDGYTF. The CDR3, as DNA: TGTGCCAGCGAACCACGCCCCACAGAAGATGGCTACACCTTC.

This chain joins TRBV2 and TRBJ2-3; 7 bases align to TRBD1. Germline CDR1 SNHLY, CDR2 FYNNEI. Trimming cost V 2 bases and J 0 bases; bases outside gene matches: 8. This CDR3 region has 17 residues. CDR3 region: CASSEFVRTGSTDTQYF. In nucleotides, the CDR3 is TGTGCCAGCAGTGAATTCGTCCGGACAGGAAGCACAGATACGCAGTATTTT. Full variable domain (outside the CDR3, taken from reference TRBV2 and TRBJ2-3): EPEVTQTPSHQVTQMGQEVILRCVPISNHLYFYWYRQILGQKVEFLVSFYNNEISEKSEIFDDQFSVERPDGSNFTLKIRSTKLEDSAMYFCASSEFVRTGSTDTQYFGPGTRLTVL.

The chain employs TRBV6-5 and TRBJ2-7; TRBD1 matches 10 bases. The CDR3 is made up of 14 amino acids. Germline CDR1 and CDR2: MNHEY and SVGAGI. Trimming removed 6 bases from V and 8 bases from J; junction bases left unmatched: 10. In DNA, the CDR3 is TGTGCCAGCAGGTCGACAGGGGGCCGCTTCAAGCAGTACTTC. Translating gives CASRSTGGRFKQYF.

The chain couples TRBV30 to TRBJ1-4; possibly TRBD1 for D (5 bases). The CDR3 spans 15 residues. V was shortened by 2 bases and J by 8 bases, with 18 bases between the two germline ends. Germline values: CDR1 GTSNPN, CDR2 SVGIG (reference sequence). CDR3 region: CAWSSMGDLGEKLFF. The CDR3 DNA is TGTGCCTGGAGTTCGATGGGGGACTTGGGCGAAAAACTGTTTTTT.

The V and J genes are TRBV20-1 and TRBJ1-2; D remains unclear. In germline, CDR1 is DFQATT, CDR2 SNEGSKA (reference sequence). Between the trimmed V and J ends, which lost 7 bases and 2 bases, there was a span of 8 bases. The CDR3 sequence is 11 residues long. This CDR3 reads CSGGGNYGYTF. The CDR3 coding sequence is TGCAGTGGAGGAGGAAACTATGGCTACACCTTC.

This clone has only one observation. This chain connects TRBV18 to TRBJ2-1, with TRBD2 identical over 14 bases. J was trimmed by 8 bases and V by 8 bases; bases with no gene match: 8. The CDR3 has 15 residues. Germline assignment: CDR1 KGHSH and CDR2 LQKENI. The CDR3 reads CASTEGLAGDYEQFF. The CDR3 DNA reads TGTGCCAGCACAGAGGGACTAGCGGGAGACTATGAGCAGTTCTTC. The whole variable domain, remainder taken from reference TRBV18 and TRBJ2-1, is NAGVMQNPRHLVRRRGQEARLRCSPMKGHSHVYWYRQLPEEGLKFMVYLQKENIIDESGMPKERFSAEFPKEGPSILRIQQVVRGDSAAYFCASTEGLAGDYEQFFGPGTRLTVL.

The chain has TRBV2 and TRBJ1-2; D uncertain. This CDR3 has 10 residues. Trimming cost V 7 bases and J 8 bases, with 8 bases left between them. Germline assignment: CDR1 SNHLY and CDR2 FYNNEI. The CDR3 spells CASMAGGYTF. For the CDR3, the DNA is TGTGCCAGCATGGCGGGAGGCTACACCTTC. The entire variable domain, with the rest obtained from reference TRBV2 and TRBJ1-2, is as follows: EPEVTQTPSHQVTQMGQEVILRCVPISNHLYFYWYRQILGQKVEFLVSFYNNEISEKSEIFDDQFSVERPDGSNFTLKIRSTKLEDSAMYFCASMAGGYTFGSGTRLTVV.

This sequence joins TRBV5-6 and TRBJ1-1, with D perhaps matching TRBD1 (6 bases). Per the germline V gene, CDR1 is SGHDT and CDR2 is YYEEEE. CDR3 length: 15 amino acids. With 3 bases removed from V and 3 bases from J, the gap between germline ends came to 15 bases. CDR3 amino acids: CASSYKERQDTEAFF. The CDR3 nucleotides read TGTGCCAGCAGCTATAAAGAAAGACAGGACACTGAAGCTTTCTTT.

V usage is TRBV28 and J usage is TRBJ2-7; TRBD1 is a possible D gene (5 bases). Germline V lookup: CDR1 MDHEN, CDR2 SYDVKM. This CDR3 is built from 14 residues. V lost 8 bases to trimming and J lost 2 bases, with 16 bases between them. In DNA, the CDR3 is TGTGCCAGCCTAATAAGGGGATCTCCCTACGAGCAGTACTTC. Translation gives CASLIRGSPYEQYF.

The chain employs TRBV5-5 and TRBJ1-2; 7 bases line up with TRBD1. The CDR3 extends over 15 amino acids. Germline V lookup: CDR1 SGHKS, CDR2 YYEKEE (reference sequence). The junction had 11 bases not matched to a gene; V was cut back by 4 bases and J by 5 bases. CDR3 loop: CASSTRGDLGYGYTF. DNA of the CDR3: TGTGCCAGCAGCACCAGGGGGGATTTAGGGTATGGCTACACCTTC.

The J gene is TRBJ2-6, the V gene TRBV11-3, with D tentatively TRBD1 (6 bases). This CDR3 comprises 17 residues. Germline CDR1 and CDR2: SGHNT and YENEEA. Trimming cost V 5 bases and J 0 bases, with 14 bases left between them. In DNA form, the CDR3 reads TGTGCCAGCAGCGGAAGGGACACCCACTCTGGGGCCAACGTCCTGACTTTC. This translates into CASSGRDTHSGANVLTF.

The chain joins TRBV14 to TRBJ1-3, with a possible D match to TRBD1 (5 bases). CDR3 length equals 15 residues. The V and J ends lost 1 base and 2 bases respectively, with 9 bases between them. CDR1 SGHDN and CDR2 FVKESK come from the germline V gene. As DNA, the CDR3 is TGTGCCAGCAGCCAAGGGATAGGGGCTGGAAACACCATATATTTT. It is translated as CASSQGIGAGNTIYF.

The chain recombines TRBV6-1 with TRBJ2-2; D is perhaps TRBD2 (5 bases). Looked up from germline, CDR1 is MNHNS and CDR2 is SASEGT. The V end was cut by 4 bases, the J end by 5 bases, with 17 bases between. The CDR3 loop spans 16 amino acids. The CDR3 reads CASSVDIGRLTGELFF. For the CDR3, the DNA is TGTGCCAGCAGTGTAGATATTGGGAGACTGACCGGGGAGCTGTTTTTT.

This clone appeared a single time. The V call is TRBV5-5, the J call TRBJ1-1, with D possibly matching TRBD1 (6 bases). CDR3 length equals 16 residues. Germline V lookup: CDR1 SGHKS, CDR2 YYEKEE (reference sequence). Trimming cost V 3 bases and J 1 base, with 16 bases left between them. In nucleotides, the CDR3 is TGTGCCAGCAGCTCAATTCTAGACAGGTGGAACACTGAAGCTTTCTTT. Its translation: CASSSILDRWNTEAFF. Variable domain in full (rest from reference TRBV5-5 and TRBJ1-1): DAGVTQSPTHLIKTRGQQVTLRCSPISGHKSVSWYQQVLGQGPQFIFQYYEKEERGRGNFPDRFSARQFPNYSSELNVNALLLGDSALYLCASSSILDRWNTEAFFGQGTRLTVV.

The chain is built from TRBV28 and TRBJ1-6; unclear D gene. Trimming cost V 6 bases and J 11 bases, with 17 bases left between them. The CDR3 has 14 amino acids. Germline lookup yields CDR1 MDHEN and CDR2 SYDVKM. The CDR3 coding sequence is TGTGCCAGCAGGGAGGAGGGCGGTCGGCCACCCCTCCACTTT. It yields the protein CASREEGGRPPLHF.

The rearrangement joins TRBV20-1 to TRBJ2-5; 13 nucleotides agree with TRBD2. The CDR3 covers 17 residues. The ends lost 3 bases at V and 2 bases at J; junction bases unmatched: 9. In germline, CDR1 is DFQATT, CDR2 SNEGSKA (reference sequence). The CDR3 DNA follows: TGCAGTGCTAGTGTCACTAGCGGGGGGGCCTCACAAGAGACCCAGTACTTC. Residues: CSASVTSGGASQETQYF.

A single count supports this clone. The chain is built from TRBV6-5 and TRBJ1-2; weak D call: TRBD1 (6 bases). The CDR3 contains 16 residues. The germline V and J ends were trimmed by 0 bases and 3 bases, with 14 bases remaining between them. Germline V gene data show CDR1 as MNHEY and CDR2 as SVGAGI. CDR3 sequence reads: CASSYSTRAGDYGYTF. In DNA form, the CDR3 reads TGTGCCAGCAGTTACTCGACGAGGGCAGGGGACTATGGCTACACCTTC.